Shown below are 13 T cell receptor beta chains from a single sample sequenced in a study of radiotherapy plus CTLA-4 blockade in lung cancer. The method was immunoSEQ multiplex PCR; TCRdb's version includes in-frame clones alone and lacks a portion of them. The sample yields approximately 73,000 clones, about nine tenths seen once. Sequencing used peripheral blood, obtained from a patient treated with radiotherapy plus ipilimumab. Every receptor here comes from a human donor with non-small cell lung cancer that progressed on radiotherapy plus ipilimumab.

This clone was counted once. The chain combines TRBV7-9 with TRBJ1-2; TRBD1 aligns across 11 bases. The trim removed 3 bases at V and 3 bases at J, leaving 9 bases unmatched. This CDR3 spans 17 amino acids. Looked up from germline, CDR1 is SEHNR and CDR2 is FQNEAQ (reference sequence). In DNA form, the CDR3 reads TGTGCCAGCAGCTTCATTGGGGACAGGGGGAATCACTATGGCTACACCTTC. It yields the protein CASSFIGDRGNHYGYTF.

This clone was seen a handful of times. J is TRBJ1-3 and V is TRBV18, with D uncertain. Germline V gene data show CDR1 as KGHSH and CDR2 as LQKENI. V was cut by 1 base and J by 2 bases, with 12 bases left in between. The CDR3 extends over 16 amino acids. CDR3 protein: CASSPLQEVTGNTIYF. The CDR3 bases are TGTGCCAGCTCACCACTGCAGGAAGTTACTGGAAACACCATATATTTT.

The sample holds a few counts of this clone. The chain combines TRBV5-4 with TRBJ2-5, with 7 bases identical to TRBD1. The CDR3 is made up of 15 amino acids. Germline CDR1 is SGHNT and CDR2 is YYREEE (reference sequence). V lost 3 bases and J lost 6; bases outside the gene matches: 11. The CDR3 DNA is TGTGCCAGCAGCTGGTCGGGCAGGGGGATTCAGACCCAGTACTTC. Amino acids: CASSWSGRGIQTQYF.

V gene TRBV6-5 combines with J gene TRBJ2-7, with a tentative D call TRBD2 (5 bases). The CDR3 contains 14 residues. CDR1 and CDR2 (germline): MNHEY, SVGAGI. The germline V and J ends were trimmed by 7 bases and 5 bases, with 18 bases remaining between them. This chain's CDR3 is CASTKTNGGDEQYF. The CDR3 coding sequence is TGTGCCAGCACCAAGACTAATGGCGGCGACGAGCAGTACTTC.

J is TRBJ2-3 and V is TRBV18, with TRBD2 as a possible D gene (5 bases). The CDR3 runs 12 residues. The ends were cut back, 5 bases at V and 6 bases at J, with 9 bases in the middle. The germline V gene encodes CDR1 KGHSH and CDR2 LQKENI. The CDR3 bases are TGTGCCAGCTCATCCCGAGGGGATACGCAGTATTTT. The encoded protein is CASSSRGDTQYF. The full variable domain, completed using reference TRBV18 and TRBJ2-3, is NAGVMQNPRHLVRRRGQEARLRCSPMKGHSHVYWYRQLPEEGLKFMVYLQKENIIDESGMPKERFSAEFPKEGPSILRIQQVVRGDSAAYFCASSSRGDTQYFGPGTRLTVL.

V is TRBV29-1 and J is TRBJ1-1, with no clear D. The V gene lost 6 bases and the J gene lost 1 base, with 9 bases spanning the gap. The CDR3 extends over 12 amino acids. CDR1 SQVTM and CDR2 ANQGSEA come from the germline V gene. CDR3 in DNA: TGCAGCGTCCACAGCCAGAACACTGAAGCTTTCTTT. It translates to CSVHSQNTEAFF.

The CDR3 DNA reads TGTGCCAGCAGCGGGCGGGACTACTCCTACGAGCAGTACTTC. It translates to CASSGRDYSYEQYF. The rearrangement uses TRBV11-2 and TRBJ2-7, with 7 bases identical to TRBD2. The V segment lost 5 bases and the J segment 0 bases; nucleotides outside the gene matches: 4. The CDR3 has 14 amino acids. Germline V CDR1 and CDR2: SGHAT, FQNNGV.

The gene calls are TRBV5-3 and TRBJ2-7, with a possible D match to TRBD1 (6 bases). TRBV5-3 is an open reading frame, and its role is uncertain. This CDR3 has 13 residues. The ends were cut back, 0 bases at V and 2 bases at J, with 6 bases in the middle. In nucleotides, the CDR3 is TGTGCCAGAAGCTTGGGACAGGCCTACGAGCAGTACGTC. This gives the protein CARSLGQAYEQYV.

The chain is built from TRBV7-9 and TRBJ2-7, with 13 bases that match TRBD2. CDR1 SEHNR and CDR2 FQNEAQ come from the germline V gene (reference sequence). V shed 4 bases, J shed 1 base, and the junction held 1 base outside the gene matches. This CDR3 is built from 15 residues. The CDR3 region is CASSSGLAGSYEQYF. The CDR3 DNA sequence: TGTGCCAGCAGCTCGGGACTAGCGGGGTCCTACGAGCAGTACTTC.

The V and J genes are TRBV11-2 and TRBJ2-2; D not certain. Looked up from germline, CDR1 is SGHAT and CDR2 is FQNNGV. The CDR3 is 14 residues long. Trimming removed 5 bases from V and 0 bases from J, with 7 bases in between. As DNA, the CDR3 is TGTGCCAGCAGCGGTCAAGCGAACACCGGGGAGCTGTTTTTT. This sequence encodes CASSGQANTGELFF.

This chain links TRBV7-8 with TRBJ2-7; D may be TRBD1 (7 bases). Germline CDR1 is SGHVS and CDR2 is FQNEAQ. Trimming left V 1 base short and J 3 bases short, with 13 bases between. This CDR3 has 15 residues. The CDR3 DNA reads TGTGCCAGCAGCTTAGGAGCAGGGGGGAACTACGAGCAGTACGTC. Its protein is CASSLGAGGNYEQYV.

The chain recombines TRBV11-2 with TRBJ2-7; D may be TRBD2 (6 bases). The germline gives CDR1 SGHAT, CDR2 FQNNGV. This CDR3 region has 13 residues. Trimming took off 3 bases at V and 6 bases at J, with 12 bases between the two ends. CDR3 sequence: CASSFGGAPEQYF. CDR3 nucleotides: TGTGCCAGCAGCTTCGGGGGAGCCCCCGAGCAGTACTTC.

V gene TRBV5-4 combines with J gene TRBJ2-2, with D unclear. V was shortened by 2 bases and J by 0 bases, with 11 bases between the two germline ends. The CDR3 runs to 16 residues. Germline V CDR1 and CDR2: SGHNT, YYREEE (reference sequence). CDR3 DNA: TGTGCCAGCAGCTTCCCCAGGTCGTCGAACACCGGGGAGCTGTTTTTT. This gives the protein CASSFPRSSNTGELFF.